The present entry profiles one T cell receptor beta chain with its context. Its target is not known. This CDR3 is 15 amino acids long. V lost 6 bases and J lost 3; bases outside the gene matches: 11. Germline-derived CDR1 and CDR2 are KGHSH and LQKENI. The sample is drawn from a study of T-cell reconstitution after alpha-beta-depleted transplantation in children. Regarding the study as a whole: Once a year had passed after transplant, T-cell counts and diversity came mostly from newly produced T cells. Expanded graft clones, several hundred of them, were reportedly the source of alpha-beta T cells about two months after transplant. After transplant, high TCRbeta diversity at day 60 in some patients arose from surviving recipient T cells and thymic progenitors.

For TCRbeta, the library was prepared with unique molecular identifiers. TCRdb re-called the PCR reads with MiXCR, one entry per CDR3 protein. The data show under 450,000 distinct CDR3 sequences, roughly 15% seen once. The source was PBMCs, mostly from graft donor cells, collected 360 days after TCRalphabeta/CD19-depleted stem cell transplant. This TCR came from a boy under two years old who had a stem cell transplant for Wiskott-Aldrich syndrome, so the T cells may come from the graft donor. This sequence joins TRBV18 and TRBJ2-7; 7 positions agree with TRBD2. Here the CDR3 reads CASSPGRGVSYEQYF. The CDR3 DNA reads TGTGCCAGCTCCCCCGGTCGGGGGGTTAGCTACGAGCAGTACTTC. The variable domain in full, completed from reference TRBV18 and TRBJ2-7, reads NAGVMQNPRHLVRRRGQEARLRCSPMKGHSHVYWYRQLPEEGLKFMVYLQKENIIDESGMPKERFSAEFPKEGPSILRIQQVVRGDSAAYFCASSPGRGVSYEQYFGPGTRLTVT.